This T cell receptor beta chain derives from a study of Ad26.COV2.S vaccination and SARS-CoV-2 variants (dated by TCRdb to 2020 to 2022). With regard to the full study: Vaccine-arm donors came from COV1001, a multicentre, randomized, double-blind, placebo-controlled phase I-IIa trial of Ad26.COV2.S in healthy adults. Ad26.COV2.S was administered intramuscularly at a dose of 5x10^10 or 1x10^11 viral particles, either as one shot or as two shots given 56 days apart. The specificity and breadth of SARS-CoV-2-reactive T cell receptors after Ad26.COV2.S vaccination were assessed by TCRbeta repertoire sequencing. The TCR-sequenced set comprised around 30 samples: 19 Ad26.COV2.S vaccine recipients, 5 placebo recipients and 8 SARS-CoV-2 convalescent individuals. Trial participants were randomized into five groups of five, in which low-dose or high-dose Ad26.COV2.S was given once or twice, or placebo was given on both occasions. Blinding of investigators to trial group allocation was maintained during experiments and outcome assessment. The investigation overall reported the following: Compared with placebo recipients, Ad26.COV2.S recipients showed higher spike-specific TCR breadth (P = 0.0014). It was noted by the authors that total T cell responses may have been underestimated by the TCR breadth and depth analyses. The study lacked the statistical power to compare responses across vaccine doses or regimens. Vaccine and placebo recipients had similar non-spike TCR breadth, a finding consistent with the vaccine containing only spike. Substantial breadth of spike-specific CD8+ and CD4+ T cell responses was reported after vaccination.

The treatment or condition label for this specimen denotes: some 20 received Ad26.COV2.S at low or high dose, single or two shots; about 5 received placebo; per-sample allocation not given. Repertoires of vaccine and placebo recipients were sequenced from samples collected on day 63 after the first injection. Cohort 1b enrolled 25 or so adults aged 18-55 years at a single site in Boston, USA, between 29 July and 7 August 2020. Ad26.COV2.S consisted of a replication-incompetent adenovirus type 26 vector by which a prefusion-stabilized SARS-CoV-2 spike protein from the original Wuhan strain was expressed. As regards this clone: There is no known antigen for this receptor. No base qualities exist here, and no much larger clone lies one base off it.

The immunoSEQ Assay was used to sequence TCRbeta CDR3 regions. After extraction, genomic DNA underwent amplification by bias-controlled multiplex PCR, followed by high-throughput sequencing. On the authors' methods: To quantify the absolute abundance of every unique TCRbeta CDR3 region, sequences were collapsed and filtered. T cell fraction was estimated by normalization of TCRbeta template counts to usable DNA, with usable DNA being measured through amplification of reference genes present in all nucleated cells. Repertoire TCRs were annotated as SARS-CoV-2-specific by exact matching of V gene, CDR3 amino acid sequence and J gene to a known reactive TCR set. The reference SARS-CoV-2 TCR set came from MIRA and was filtered for enrichment in COVID-19-positive ImmuneCODE repertoires, removing public or cross-reactive TCRs. Using the MIRA antigens, annotated TCRs were further analysed by specific ORF or by position within an ORF. Depth was the summed frequency of annotated unique rearrangements, while breadth was defined as annotated unique rearrangements over total unique productive rearrangements. Group comparisons of TCR breadth used two-sided Wilcoxon rank-sum tests. What TCRdb holds here is the immuneACCESS table cut down to in-frame rearrangements. Part of the clones is not present; checked against another copy, under half of the missing clones reflect an unresolved V gene, and the others are unexplained. V, J and clone size were drawn from that table, and D and trimming were deduced from the DNA. The sample table contains fewer than 400,000 clones; only one count was recorded for around 85% of them. The ten biggest clones cover about 3.6% of the sample.

CDR1 and CDR2 (LNHNV, YYDKDF) derive from the germline V gene (reference sequence). The CDR3, from cysteine to phenylalanine, totals 16 residues. Only the CDR3 DNA stays, 48 bases, in frame from base 1. From V the trimming removes 5 bases and from J it removes 5 bases, while the gene matches leave 13 bases of the junction unaccounted for. The sequence derives from a person between 18 and 60 years old who received the Ad26.COV2.S COVID-19 vaccine or a placebo. The input for sequencing was peripheral blood, taken in a trial of Ad26.COV2.S vaccine versus placebo. In this chain, TRBV15 is recombined with TRBJ2-5, and TRBD1 matches 8 of the central bases. CDR3 region: CATSGGSGGAGETQYF. The nucleotide sequence is given as TGTGCCACCAGCGGGGGCTCAGGGGGCGCGGGGGAGACCCAGTACTTC.